This record looks at one T cell receptor (beta chain) sequence and its context. The data were obtained in a study of control samples from healthy donors and cancer patients. Data came from immunoSEQ multiplex PCR; TCRdb stores just in-frame clones and leaves some out. This sample has about 79,000 clones, with 80% to 95% found just once. The source of this sequence is a woman in her thirties or forties with lung cancer. Sequenced sample: PBMCs.

This CDR3 reads CATKGRSVDTQYF. CDR3 bases: TGTGCCACCAAGGGAAGGTCCGTAGATACGCAGTATTTT. The rearrangement joins TRBV24-1 to TRBJ2-3, with unresolved D. V shed 8 bases and J shed 5 bases, with 13 bases lying between them. This CDR3 is built from 13 residues. Germline CDR1 is KGHDR and CDR2 is SFDVKD.